The 20 T cell receptor beta chains below come from one sample, sequenced in a study of shared clonotypes between healthy human individuals (dated by TCRdb to the early 2020s). Libraries were constructed by the immunoSEQ multiplex PCR assay. What TCRdb holds here is the immuneACCESS table cut down to in-frame rearrangements. Part of the clones is not present; checked against another copy, under half of the missing clones reflect an unresolved V gene, and the others are unexplained. In all, the sample holds some 740,000 clones, and 90% to 95% of those were seen once. The ten largest make up about 25% of the sample. For the CD8 naive samples, CD45RO-negative cells were positively selected for CCR7, yielding a CD45RA+CCR7+ population from which TemRA cells were excluded. The sequenced material came from naive CD8+ T cells sorted from blood. The label giving this sample's cell subset or site can be read as: CD45RA+CCR7+. The source of these receptors is a man aged 25 to 45 in good health.

Remarks on this clone: A read error may explain this, as a much larger clone is one base away. The chain is built from TRBV5-4 and TRBJ2-7; 7 bases are shared with TRBD1. Germline CDR1 is SGHNT and CDR2 is YYREEE (reference sequence). J gave up 2 bases and V 4 bases, and 3 bases lay outside the gene matches. CDR3 length: 13 amino acids. CDR3 DNA sequence: TGTGCCAGCAGCCGGGACAGTCCCTACGAGCAGTACTTC. Its protein product is CASSRDSPYEQYF.

This clone has a count of ten or more. This chain connects TRBV30 to TRBJ2-7, with a tentative D call TRBD1 (6 bases). Trimming pared 2 bases from V and 4 bases from J, leaving 9 bases between. The germline CDR1 and CDR2 sequences are GTSNPN and SVGIG (reference sequence). The CDR3 contains 12 residues. DNA of the CDR3: TGTGCCTGGAGTTCAACAGGGTACGAGCAGTACTTC. Amino acid sequence: CAWSSTGYEQYF.

The gene calls are TRBV7-6 and TRBJ2-2; maybe TRBD2 (6 bases). CDR1 SGHVS and CDR2 FNYEAQ come from the germline V gene. CDR3 length equals 16 residues. Trimming stripped 2 bases from V and 4 bases from J, with 14 bases between. CDR3 in DNA: TGTGCCAGCAGCTTATACGGGGAGGCTGGCACCGGGGAGCTGTTTTTT. Translation gives CASSLYGEAGTGELFF.

V is TRBV6-6 and J is TRBJ2-1; 9 bases fit TRBD2. Germline CDR1 MNHNY, CDR2 SVGAGI (reference sequence). The junction had 4 bases not matched to a gene; V was cut back by 2 bases and J by 8 bases. The CDR3 length is 14 residues. CDR3 DNA: TGTGCCAGCAGTTACGGGTTAGCGGGAGATGAGCAGTTCTTC. Translating it yields CASSYGLAGDEQFF.

This clone occurred once. J is TRBJ1-4 and V is TRBV10-2; D remains unclear. Germline CDR1 WSHSY, CDR2 SAAADI. The CDR3 sequence is 12 residues long. V shed 7 bases and J shed 7 bases, with 10 bases lying between them. The CDR3 is CASTVGGEKLFF. The CDR3 DNA follows: TGCGCCAGCACTGTGGGCGGTGAAAAACTGTTTTTT.

V usage is TRBV11-2 and J usage is TRBJ2-3; 11 bases map to TRBD2. The CDR3 is made up of 18 amino acids. CDR1 and CDR2 (germline): SGHAT, FQNNGV. The V and J ends lost 1 base and 1 base, in that order; junction bases with no gene match: 7. DNA of the CDR3: TGTGCCAGCAGCTTAGGACTAGCGGGATCTCGGGGCACAGATACGCAGTATTTT. Translation: CASSLGLAGSRGTDTQYF.

The chain combines TRBV7-6 with TRBJ1-1; D unclear. V gave up 5 bases and J gave up 11 bases, with 15 bases separating them. The V gene's germline CDR1 is SGHVS and CDR2 FNYEAQ. The CDR3 loop spans 12 amino acids. Here the CDR3 DNA reads TGTGCCAGCAGCCCCAGGACCGCAGAGGCTTTCTTT. It encodes CASSPRTAEAFF.

V is TRBV21-1 and J is TRBJ2-2. TRBV21-1 is annotated as a pseudogene. The CDR3 totals 14 residues. CDR3 DNA: TGTGCCAGCAGCAAAGGCCGGGGGCGAGGGGAGCTGTTTTTT. Translating gives CASSKGRGRGELFF.

This rearrangement joins TRBV6-1 to TRBJ2-7; D unclear. CDR1 and CDR2 (germline): MNHNS, SASEGT. The length of the CDR3 is 13 residues. V lost 0 bases and J lost 3, with 6 bases in between. Written as DNA, the CDR3 is TGTGCCAGCAGTGAAGCTGACGGCTACGAGCAGTACTTC. It encodes CASSEADGYEQYF.

This chain links TRBV28 with TRBJ2-2, with 7 positions matching TRBD1. Germline-derived CDR1 and CDR2 are MDHEN and SYDVKM. V lost 6 bases, J lost 3 bases, and 7 bases stayed unmatched. This CDR3 spans 15 amino acids. The CDR3 sequence is CASSQTGSDTGELFF. CDR3 nucleotide sequence: TGTGCCAGCAGCCAGACAGGGTCGGACACCGGGGAGCTGTTTTTT.

The chain recombines TRBV19 with TRBJ2-7; D is unresolved. The CDR3 is 14 amino acids. Trimming removed 3 bases from V and 3 bases from J, with 12 bases in between. Germline V CDR1 and CDR2: LNHDA, SQIVND (reference sequence). CDR3 protein: CASSITDGDYEQYF. DNA for the CDR3: TGTGCCAGTAGTATTACGGACGGAGACTACGAGCAGTACTTC.

The chain is built from TRBV7-9 and TRBJ2-1; 14 bases match TRBD2. The length of the CDR3 is 18 residues. The V segment lost 5 bases and the J segment 6 bases; nucleotides outside the gene matches: 12. The germline CDR1 and CDR2 sequences are SEHNR and FQNEAQ (reference sequence). CDR3 amino acids: CASSLGTSGSTAANEQFF. The CDR3 DNA follows: TGTGCCAGCAGCCTCGGGACTAGCGGGAGCACTGCCGCCAATGAGCAGTTCTTC.

The chain combines TRBV5-4 with TRBJ2-7; 8 bases line up with TRBD2. Germline V lookup: CDR1 SGHNT, CDR2 YYREEE (reference sequence). This CDR3 has 18 residues. V was clipped by 0 bases and J by 5 bases; unmatched bases: 16. In DNA form, the CDR3 reads TGTGCCAGCAGCTTGGGGCATCGCGTACTAGCGGCAGAAAACGAGCAGTACTTC. Protein: CASSLGHRVLAAENEQYF.

This chain connects TRBV5-5 to TRBJ2-1; D may be TRBD1 (6 bases). This CDR3 has 17 residues. V was shortened by 2 bases and J by 0 bases, with 15 bases between the two germline ends. Germline V lookup: CDR1 SGHKS, CDR2 YYEKEE (reference sequence). Written as DNA, the CDR3 is TGTGCCAGCAGCTTTACCACAGGGTCAGGCTCCTACAATGAGCAGTTCTTC. Protein: CASSFTTGSGSYNEQFF. Full variable domain (rest looked up from reference TRBV5-5 and TRBJ2-1): DAGVTQSPTHLIKTRGQQVTLRCSPISGHKSVSWYQQVLGQGPQFIFQYYEKEERGRGNFPDRFSARQFPNYSSELNVNALLLGDSALYLCASSFTTGSGSYNEQFFGPGTRLTVL.

The rearrangement links TRBV19 to TRBJ2-2; 11 nucleotides agree with TRBD2. Germline V gene data show CDR1 as LNHDA and CDR2 as SQIVND (reference sequence). V was pared by 6 bases and J by 4 bases, with 16 bases of the junction left unmatched. CDR3 size: 19 residues. CDR3 residues: CASSSGGLAGGTRTGELFF. The CDR3 DNA sequence: TGTGCCAGTAGCTCAGGGGGCCTAGCGGGAGGCACTCGCACCGGGGAGCTGTTTTTT.

V gene TRBV2 combines with J gene TRBJ2-3; no reliable D call. The CDR3 consists of 14 residues. Germline CDR1 SNHLY, CDR2 FYNNEI. V was cut by 6 bases and J by 0 bases, with 10 bases left in between. The CDR3 bases are TGTGCCAGCAGAGGTGGGCAAAGCACAGATACGCAGTATTTT. Its translation: CASRGGQSTDTQYF.

Worth noting for this clone: Other DNA sequences in this sample translate to the same CDR3. This chain joins TRBV28 and TRBJ2-6; D is ambiguous. Germline V lookup: CDR1 MDHEN, CDR2 SYDVKM. V lost 1 base and J lost 4, with 2 bases in between. This CDR3 region has 13 residues. This CDR3 is CASSLSGANVLTF. For the CDR3, the DNA is TGTGCCAGCAGTTTATCCGGGGCCAACGTCCTGACTTTC.

The chain carries TRBV6-1 and TRBJ2-1; 13 bases are a match to TRBD2. CDR3 length equals 15 residues. V trimming: 6 bases; J trimming: 8 bases; junction bases outside the gene matches: 7. From germline, CDR1 is MNHNS and CDR2 SASEGT. CDR3 DNA sequence: TGTGCCAGCAGGCCCCGAACTAGCGGGAGGGATGAGCAGTTCTTC. Its protein product is CASRPRTSGRDEQFF.

The chain combines TRBV19 with TRBJ2-1; 7 bases align to TRBD2. Germline values: CDR1 LNHDA, CDR2 SQIVND (reference sequence). V lost 6 bases and J lost 4; bases outside the gene matches: 12. The CDR3 sequence is 16 residues long. The CDR3 DNA reads as TGTGCCAGTAGCATACTAGGCGGGGGAATATACAATGAGCAGTTCTTC. It codes for CASSILGGGIYNEQFF.

This clone was recorded only once. The chain combines TRBV7-6 with TRBJ2-2; TRBD2 matches at 8 bases. Germline CDR1 SGHVS, CDR2 FNYEAQ. This CDR3 comprises 17 residues. V lost 2 bases, J lost 2 bases, and 7 bases stayed unmatched. The CDR3 loop is CASSLFGGVGNTGELFF. Here the CDR3 DNA reads TGTGCCAGCAGCTTATTCGGGGGGGTTGGAAACACCGGGGAGCTGTTTTTT.